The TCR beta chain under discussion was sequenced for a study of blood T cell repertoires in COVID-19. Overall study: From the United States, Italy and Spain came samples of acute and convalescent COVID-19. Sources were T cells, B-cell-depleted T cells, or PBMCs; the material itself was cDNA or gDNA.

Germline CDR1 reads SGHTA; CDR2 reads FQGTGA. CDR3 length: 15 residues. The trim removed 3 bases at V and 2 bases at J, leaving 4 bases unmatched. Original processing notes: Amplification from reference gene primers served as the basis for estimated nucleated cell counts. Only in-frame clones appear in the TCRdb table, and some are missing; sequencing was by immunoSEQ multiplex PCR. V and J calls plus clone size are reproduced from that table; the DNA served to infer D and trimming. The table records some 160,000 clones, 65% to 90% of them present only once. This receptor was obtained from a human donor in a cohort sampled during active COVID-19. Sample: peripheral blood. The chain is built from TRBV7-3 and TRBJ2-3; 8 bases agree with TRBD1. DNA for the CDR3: TGTGCCAGCAGCTTCGACAGGGGCTACACAGATACGCAGTATTTT. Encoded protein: CASSFDRGYTDTQYF. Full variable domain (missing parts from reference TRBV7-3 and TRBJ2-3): GAGVSQTPSNKVTEKGKYVELRCDPISGHTALYWYRQSLGQGPEFLIYFQGTGAADDSGLPNDRFFAVRPEGSVSTLKIQRTERGDSAVYLCASSFDRGYTDTQYFGPGTRLTVL.